This entry lists 10 T cell receptor beta chains sequenced from one sample in a study of cytotoxic CD8 clonotypes in ibrutinib-treated CLL. Profiling relied on immunoSEQ multiplex PCR, and the TCRdb table lists in-frame clones only, not all of them. The profile shows about 40,000 clones, around 70% of them singletons. The sequenced sample was PBMCs, obtained at disease progression, from a patient treated with ibrutinib. All receptors come from a human donor with chronic lymphocytic leukemia.

This clone was found once. The gene calls are TRBV9 and TRBJ2-2; possibly TRBD2 for D (5 bases). Looked up from germline, CDR1 is SGDLS and CDR2 is YYNGEE. The V end was cut by 1 base, the J end by 6 bases, with 13 bases between. This CDR3 region has 15 residues. CDR3 DNA sequence: TGTGCCAGCAGCGTAAGGACTGTGGGCTCCGGGGAGCTGTTTTTT. Translating it yields CASSVRTVGSGELFF.

The chain is built from TRBV18 and TRBJ1-1, with D uncertain. CDR1 and CDR2 (germline): KGHSH, LQKENI. V lost 4 bases and J lost 3, with 12 bases in between. The CDR3 spans 14 residues. The DNA of the CDR3 is TGTGCCAGCTCACGTTACGACGCGGACACTGAAGCTTTCTTT. Its protein product is CASSRYDADTEAFF.

This clone was detected a few times. The chain has TRBV5-6 and TRBJ2-1, with 7 positions matching TRBD1. Germline V CDR1 and CDR2: SGHDT, YYEEEE. V lost 4 bases and J lost 9; bases outside the gene matches: 10. The CDR3 runs 14 residues. Here the CDR3 reads CASSPQTGHSEQFF. CDR3 DNA sequence: TGTGCCAGCAGCCCCCAGACAGGGCACTCTGAGCAGTTCTTC.

The chain recombines TRBV6-6 with TRBJ1-1; D unresolved. This CDR3 contains 13 residues. V was clipped by 4 bases and J by 4 bases, with 10 bases between them. From germline, CDR1 is MNHNY and CDR2 SVGAGI (reference sequence). CDR3 protein: CASSSQLGTEAFF. DNA for the CDR3: TGTGCCAGCAGTTCACAATTGGGCACTGAAGCTTTCTTT.

J is TRBJ1-4 and V is TRBV28; D unclear. The CDR3 loop spans 17 amino acids. V gave up 2 bases and J gave up 6 bases, with 19 bases separating them. Germline CDR1 reads MDHEN; CDR2 reads SYDVKM. CDR3 nucleotides: TGTGCCAGCAGTTTACGGCGTCCTTCGGGCTGGGATGAAAAACTGTTTTTT. It codes for CASSLRRPSGWDEKLFF.

The rearrangement uses TRBV30 and TRBJ2-1, with 7 bases that match TRBD2. The CDR3 is 14 residues long. The V gene end was trimmed by 2 bases and the J gene end by 4 bases; junction bases not matched to a gene: 5. Germline CDR1 GTSNPN, CDR2 SVGIG (reference sequence). This CDR3 reads CAWSSAGIYNEQFF. CDR3 nucleotides: TGTGCCTGGAGTTCAGCGGGGATATACAATGAGCAGTTCTTC.

The chain couples TRBV7-6 to TRBJ2-1; no reliable D call. Trimming left V 0 bases short and J 6 bases short, with 9 bases between. CDR3 length: 14 amino acids. CDR1 is SGHVS, CDR2 FNYEAQ, per germline. The CDR3 here is CASSLALSPNEQFF. The CDR3 DNA is TGTGCCAGCAGCTTAGCGCTCTCCCCCAATGAGCAGTTCTTC.

This clone was seen a single time. The chain carries TRBV7-2 and TRBJ2-3; 7 nucleotides line up with TRBD2. V lost 2 bases to trimming and J lost 8 bases; unmatched junction nucleotides: 10. Germline assignment: CDR1 SGHTA and CDR2 FQGNSA. The CDR3 has 15 residues. CDR3 bases: TGTGCCAGCAGCTTATTCAGCGGGGAGATCGGTACGCAGTATTTT. Protein: CASSLFSGEIGTQYF. Complete variable domain (other parts from reference TRBV7-2 and TRBJ2-3): GAGVSQSPSNKVTEKGKDVELRCDPISGHTALYWYRQSLGQGLEFLIYFQGNSAPDKSGLPSDRFSAERTGGSVSTLTIQRTQQEDSAVYLCASSLFSGEIGTQYFGPGTRLTVL.

The J gene is TRBJ2-3, the V gene TRBV14; D is undetermined. V gave up 4 bases and J gave up 4 bases, with 6 bases separating them. Per germline, CDR1 SGHDN and CDR2 FVKESK. The CDR3 runs to 12 residues. Here the CDR3 DNA reads TGTGCCAGCAGCCCGCAGGCAGATACGCAGTATTTT. Its protein product is CASSPQADTQYF.

This clone was recorded only once. The chain couples TRBV5-1 to TRBJ2-3; 8 bases agree with TRBD1. The CDR3 totals 17 residues. The junction had 11 bases not matched to a gene; V was cut back by 0 bases and J by 5 bases. From germline, CDR1 is SGHRS and CDR2 YFSETQ. The chain's CDR3 is CASSLARRQGIGDTQYF. The CDR3 region has the DNA TGCGCCAGCAGCTTGGCCCGGAGACAGGGGATTGGAGATACGCAGTATTTT.